A selection of T cell receptor beta chains follows, all from one sample in a study of OX40 agonist ivuxolimab in advanced cancers. Profiling relied on immunoSEQ multiplex PCR, and the TCRdb table lists in-frame clones only, not all of them. The sample carries roughly 25,000 clones, around 90% recorded once. The sequencing used CD4+ or CD8+ T cells sorted from blood, collected in a trial of the OX40 agonist ivuxolimab. These receptors came from an adult with an advanced solid tumor such as melanoma, head and neck, liver or kidney cancer. The conserved cysteine and the conserved F or W are not part of the CDR3 here. Size tells how often a clone was seen (once, few, many) or the class of an expanded clone, and some rows leave it out.

TRBJ1-6,TRBV11-2,.,ASSRGAGVYNSPLH
TRBJ1-2,TRBV6-4,.,ATKNPGGDGYT
TRBJ1-1,TRBV4-3,.,ASSFNPNEAF
TRBJ2-1,TRBV6-1,once,ASSATLEQF
TRBJ1-5,TRBV27,.,ASRPGISNQPQH
TRBJ2-7,TRBV10-3,.,AISGRELAGEYEQY
TRBJ2-7,TRBV28,.,ASGRDYEQY
TRBJ2-5,TRBV6-1,.,ASSELFRGREGTQY
TRBJ2-5,TRBV7-2,.,ASSYYGTIQETQY
TRBJ2-7,TRBV6-5,.,ASSYSLNYEQY
TRBJ1-1,TRBV2,.,ASSPQNRDTEAF
TRBJ2-2,TRBV6-5,.,ASTAFLAFTGELF
TRBJ2-7,TRBV27,.,ATGATPTYEQY
TRBJ1-1,TRBV7-6,.,ASSPGGGGLTEAF
TRBJ1-2,TRBV4-3,.,ASSQESGGGYT
TRBJ1-4,TRBV13,.,ASSLRGEDEKLF
TRBJ2-3,TRBV10-3,.,AISESTSGGFTDTQY
TRBJ2-7,TRBV6-1,.,ASSEVAFSKLAEDEQY
TRBJ2-7,TRBV2,.,ASSEAGRARYEQY
TRBJ1-1,TRBV4-1,.,ASSPGANTEAF
TRBJ1-1,TRBV7-9,.,ASSSGGPEAF
TRBJ1-3,TRBV7-2,.,ASSLSSSGNTIY
TRBJ2-7,TRBV11-2,.,ASSLSGAGGLYEQY
TRBJ2-5,TRBV10-1,.,ASSEGLAGKVDETQY
TRBJ2-7,TRBV28,.,ASSRRLGYYEQY
.,TRBV5-6,.,ASSTDRYEQY
TRBJ2-7,TRBV4-1,.,ASSPYGTGYYEQY
TRBJ2-7,TRBV19,.,ASSIDTGGGDEQY
TRBJ2-5,TRBV7-9,once,ASSLVGTAETQY
TRBJ2-7,TRBV5-1,once,ASGFWTSDSYEQY
TRBJ2-3,TRBV9,.,ASSVGEYANTDTQY
TRBJ1-1,TRBV6-5,.,ASSYGEEAF
TRBJ2-2,TRBV4-2,once,ASSQEGVVSTGELF
TRBJ2-7,TRBV11-2,.,ASSLVGTGEYEQY
TRBJ2-5,TRBV6-5,once,ASSYAQRALPETQY
TRBJ2-7,TRBV11-2,.,ASSSSSATPERWEQY
TRBJ1-1,TRBV28,.,ASSPLVGLRKTEAF
TRBJ1-4,TRBV9,.,ASSVGQFYEKLF
TRBJ2-1,TRBV19,once,ASSITGISYNEQF
TRBJ2-3,TRBV5-1,.,ASSPVGGLAQGSTQY
TRBJ2-7,TRBV27,.,ASSSSGGYEQY
TRBJ1-1,TRBV7-9,.,ASSLMGTGALNTEAF
TRBJ2-1,TRBV5-4,.,ASRKGGEQF
TRBJ2-1,TRBV5-6,.,ASSLLRELYNEQF
TRBJ2-7,TRBV4-1,.,ASSHSKYRENYEQY
TRBJ2-7,TRBV29-1,.,SVEETGNEQY